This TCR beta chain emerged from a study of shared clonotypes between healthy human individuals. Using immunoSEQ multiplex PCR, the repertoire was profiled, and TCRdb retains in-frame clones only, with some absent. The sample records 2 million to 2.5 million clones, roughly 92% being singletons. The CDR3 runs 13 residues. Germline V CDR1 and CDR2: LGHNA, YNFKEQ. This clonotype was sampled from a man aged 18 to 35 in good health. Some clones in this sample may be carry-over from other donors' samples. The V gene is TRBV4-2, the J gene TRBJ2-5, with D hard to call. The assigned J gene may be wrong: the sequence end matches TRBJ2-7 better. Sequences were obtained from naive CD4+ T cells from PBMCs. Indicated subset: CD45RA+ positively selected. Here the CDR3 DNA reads TGTGCCAGCAGCCAAGATCAGCCCCACGAGCAGTACTTC. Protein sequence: CASSQDQPHEQYF.